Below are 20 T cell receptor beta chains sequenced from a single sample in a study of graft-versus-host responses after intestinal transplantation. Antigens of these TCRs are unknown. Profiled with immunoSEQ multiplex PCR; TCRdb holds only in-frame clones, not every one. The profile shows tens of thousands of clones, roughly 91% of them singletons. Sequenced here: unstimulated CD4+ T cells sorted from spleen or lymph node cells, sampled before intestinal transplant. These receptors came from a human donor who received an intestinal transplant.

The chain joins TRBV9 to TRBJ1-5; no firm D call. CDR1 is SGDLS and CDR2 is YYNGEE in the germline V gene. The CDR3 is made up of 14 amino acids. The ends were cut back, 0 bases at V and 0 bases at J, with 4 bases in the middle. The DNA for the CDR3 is TGTGCCAGCAGCGTAGGTTATAGCAATCAGCCCCAGCATTTT. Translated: CASSVGYSNQPQHF.

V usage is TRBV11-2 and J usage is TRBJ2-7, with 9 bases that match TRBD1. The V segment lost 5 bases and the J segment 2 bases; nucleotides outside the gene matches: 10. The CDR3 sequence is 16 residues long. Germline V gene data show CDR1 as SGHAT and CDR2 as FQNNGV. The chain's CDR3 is CASSRALDRGTYEQYF. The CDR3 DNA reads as TGTGCCAGCAGCAGAGCCCTGGACAGGGGTACCTACGAGCAGTACTTC.

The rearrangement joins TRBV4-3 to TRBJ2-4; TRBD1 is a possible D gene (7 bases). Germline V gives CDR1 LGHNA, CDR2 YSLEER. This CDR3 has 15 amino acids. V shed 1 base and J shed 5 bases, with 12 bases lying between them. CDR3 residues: CASSQGQGGQNIQYF. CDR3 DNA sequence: TGCGCCAGCAGCCAAGGCCAGGGGGGCCAAAACATTCAGTACTTC.

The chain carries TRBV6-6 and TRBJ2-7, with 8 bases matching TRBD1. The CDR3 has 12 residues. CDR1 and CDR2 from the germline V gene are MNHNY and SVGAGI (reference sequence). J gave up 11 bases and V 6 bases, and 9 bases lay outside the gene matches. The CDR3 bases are TGTGCCAGCAGCCCGCCTGGGACAGGAAAGTACTTC. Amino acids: CASSPPGTGKYF.

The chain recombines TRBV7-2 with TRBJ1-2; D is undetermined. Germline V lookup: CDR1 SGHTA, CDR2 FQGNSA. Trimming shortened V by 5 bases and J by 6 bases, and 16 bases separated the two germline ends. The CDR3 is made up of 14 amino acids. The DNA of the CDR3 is TGTGCCAGCAGCCCAAGGCGGGGAGTTCATGGCTACACCTTC. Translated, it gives CASSPRRGVHGYTF.

The DNA for the CDR3 is TGTGCCAGCAGCTTGGATATTATGGACAGGGTTTTGGGATCCTATGGCTACACCTTC. It codes for CASSLDIMDRVLGSYGYTF. The chain combines TRBV5-6 with TRBJ1-2; 8 bases agree with TRBD1. J lost 4 bases, V lost 0 bases, and 17 bases had no gene match. The length of the CDR3 is 19 residues. Germline V gene sequence: CDR1 SGHDT, CDR2 YYEEEE.

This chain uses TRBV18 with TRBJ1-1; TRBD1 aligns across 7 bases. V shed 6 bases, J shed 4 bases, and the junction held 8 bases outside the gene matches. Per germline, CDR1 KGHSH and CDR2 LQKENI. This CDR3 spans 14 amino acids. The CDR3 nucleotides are TGTGCCAGCTCGCCTTACAGGGGTGGCACTGAAGCTTTCTTT. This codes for CASSPYRGGTEAFF.

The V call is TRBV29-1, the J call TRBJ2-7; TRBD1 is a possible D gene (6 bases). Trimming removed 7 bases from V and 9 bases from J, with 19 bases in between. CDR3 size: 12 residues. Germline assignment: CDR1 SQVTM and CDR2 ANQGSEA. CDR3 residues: CSAAGETGGQYF. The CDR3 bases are TGCAGCGCTGCAGGGGAAACGGGCGGGCAGTACTTC.

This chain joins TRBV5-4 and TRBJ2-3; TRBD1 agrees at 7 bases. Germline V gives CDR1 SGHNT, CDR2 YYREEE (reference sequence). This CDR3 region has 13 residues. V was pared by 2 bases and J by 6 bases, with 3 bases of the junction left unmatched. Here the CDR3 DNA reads TGTGCCAGCAGCTTAGAACAGGGGGATACGCAGTATTTT. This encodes CASSLEQGDTQYF.

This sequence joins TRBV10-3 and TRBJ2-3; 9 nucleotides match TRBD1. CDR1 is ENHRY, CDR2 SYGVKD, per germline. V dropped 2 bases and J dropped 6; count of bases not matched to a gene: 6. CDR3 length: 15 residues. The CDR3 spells CAISEGTGQGDTQYF. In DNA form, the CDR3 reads TGTGCCATCAGTGAGGGGACAGGGCAGGGGGATACGCAGTATTTT.

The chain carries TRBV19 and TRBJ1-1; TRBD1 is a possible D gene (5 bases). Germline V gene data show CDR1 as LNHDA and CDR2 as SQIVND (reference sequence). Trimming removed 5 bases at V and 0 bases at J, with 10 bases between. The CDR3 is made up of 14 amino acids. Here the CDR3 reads CASSGTILNTEAFF. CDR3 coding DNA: TGTGCCAGTAGTGGGACTATACTGAACACTGAAGCTTTCTTT.

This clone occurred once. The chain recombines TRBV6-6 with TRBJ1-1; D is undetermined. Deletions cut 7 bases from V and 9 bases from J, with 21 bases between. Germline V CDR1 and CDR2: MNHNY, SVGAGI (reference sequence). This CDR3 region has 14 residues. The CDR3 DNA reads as TGTGCCAGCACCCCCACGGGTGGGCAGCGGCAAGCTTTCTTT. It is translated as CASTPTGGQRQAFF.

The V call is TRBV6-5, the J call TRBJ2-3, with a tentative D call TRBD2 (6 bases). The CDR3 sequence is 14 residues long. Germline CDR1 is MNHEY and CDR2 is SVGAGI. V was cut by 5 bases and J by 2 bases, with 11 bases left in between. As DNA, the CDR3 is TGTGCCAGCAGTAGAGGACTACCCACAGATACGCAGTATTTT. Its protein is CASSRGLPTDTQYF.

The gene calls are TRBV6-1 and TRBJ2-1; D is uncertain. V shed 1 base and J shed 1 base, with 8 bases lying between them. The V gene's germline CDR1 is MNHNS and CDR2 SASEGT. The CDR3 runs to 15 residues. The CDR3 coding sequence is TGTGCCAGCAGTGAAGACTCTAATTCCTACAATGAGCAGTTCTTC. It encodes CASSEDSNSYNEQFF.

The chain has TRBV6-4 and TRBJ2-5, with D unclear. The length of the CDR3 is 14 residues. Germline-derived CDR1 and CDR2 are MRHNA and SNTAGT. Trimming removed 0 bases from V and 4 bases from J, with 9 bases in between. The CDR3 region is CASSDSRRPETQYF. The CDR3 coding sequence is TGTGCCAGCAGTGACTCTAGGAGACCAGAGACCCAGTACTTC.

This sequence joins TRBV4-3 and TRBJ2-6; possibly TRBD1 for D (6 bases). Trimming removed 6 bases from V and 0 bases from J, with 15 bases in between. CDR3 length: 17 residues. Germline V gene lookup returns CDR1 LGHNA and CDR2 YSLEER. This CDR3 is CASSPSTGRSGANVLTF. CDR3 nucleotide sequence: TGCGCCAGCAGTCCGTCTACAGGGCGCTCTGGGGCCAACGTCCTGACTTTC.

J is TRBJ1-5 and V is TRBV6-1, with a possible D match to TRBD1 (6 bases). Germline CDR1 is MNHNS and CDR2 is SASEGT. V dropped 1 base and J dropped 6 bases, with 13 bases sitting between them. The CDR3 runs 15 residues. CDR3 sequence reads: CASSEGPGGTQPQHF. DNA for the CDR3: TGTGCCAGCAGTGAAGGCCCGGGGGGCACTCAGCCCCAGCATTTT.

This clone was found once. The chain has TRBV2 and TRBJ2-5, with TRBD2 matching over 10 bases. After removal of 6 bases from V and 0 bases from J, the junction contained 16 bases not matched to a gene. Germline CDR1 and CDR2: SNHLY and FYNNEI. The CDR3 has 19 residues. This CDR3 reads CASRPPSGGRPNYQETQYF. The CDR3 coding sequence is TGTGCCAGCAGACCTCCTAGCGGGGGCCGACCAAATTACCAAGAGACCCAGTACTTC.

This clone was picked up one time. The DNA of the CDR3 is TGTGCCAGCAGTCTCCGGGACAGGGTCTCCGGCTACACCTTC. Its translation: CASSLRDRVSGYTF. The gene calls are TRBV6-5 and TRBJ1-2; 9 nucleotides match TRBD1. V lost 5 bases to trimming and J lost 8 bases; unmatched junction nucleotides: 9. Germline V CDR1 and CDR2: MNHEY, SVGAGI. This CDR3 is 14 amino acids long.

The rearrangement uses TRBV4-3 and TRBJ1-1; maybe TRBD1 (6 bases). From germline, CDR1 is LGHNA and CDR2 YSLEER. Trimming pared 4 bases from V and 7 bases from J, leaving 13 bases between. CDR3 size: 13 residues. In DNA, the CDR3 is TGCGCCAGCAGCCGAGAGACAGGCCTTGAAGCTTTCTTT. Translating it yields CASSRETGLEAFF.